This TCR beta chain appears in the sequencing data of a study of blood T cell repertoires in COVID-19. Turning to the study itself: Donors in the United States, Italy and Spain gave samples during acute or convalescent COVID-19. Sample material is recorded as cDNA or gDNA derived from T cells, B-cell-depleted T cells, or PBMCs.

Seattle patient enrollment occurred during active infection, with longitudinal follow-up thereafter. The CDR3 runs 16 residues. The germline CDR1 and CDR2 sequences are SEHNR and FQNEAQ (reference sequence). Deletions cut 5 bases from V and 9 bases from J, with 23 bases between. Per the original data handling: Reference gene primer amplification gave nucleated cell count estimates. Sequenced by immunoSEQ multiplex PCR; TCRdb stores in-frame clones only, minus some. Clone size and the V and J calls come from that table; the DNA yielded D and trimming. The sample has approximately 460,000 clones, roughly 87% seen once.

The sample comprised peripheral blood. The chain couples TRBV7-9 to TRBJ2-1; a weak D match, TRBD2 (5 bases). The sequence came from a man between 18 and 29 years old with COVID-19, enrolled during active disease. CDR3 nucleotides: TGTGCCAGCAGCCCCCTGGGTCTCTCGGGGTCCAGTGAGCAGTTCTTC. Translation gives CASSPLGLSGSSEQFF.